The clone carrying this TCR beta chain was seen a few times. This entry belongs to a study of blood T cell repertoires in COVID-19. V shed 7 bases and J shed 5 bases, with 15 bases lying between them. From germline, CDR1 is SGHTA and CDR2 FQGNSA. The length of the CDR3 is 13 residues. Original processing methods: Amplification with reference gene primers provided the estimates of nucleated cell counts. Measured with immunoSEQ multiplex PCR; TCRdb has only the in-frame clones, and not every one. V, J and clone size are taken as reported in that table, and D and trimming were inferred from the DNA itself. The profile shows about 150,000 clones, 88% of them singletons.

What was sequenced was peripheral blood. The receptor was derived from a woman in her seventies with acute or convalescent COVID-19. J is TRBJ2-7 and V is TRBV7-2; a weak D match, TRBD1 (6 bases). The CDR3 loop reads CASIGQLTHEQYF. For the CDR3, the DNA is TGTGCCAGCATCGGACAGCTTACCCACGAGCAGTACTTC.